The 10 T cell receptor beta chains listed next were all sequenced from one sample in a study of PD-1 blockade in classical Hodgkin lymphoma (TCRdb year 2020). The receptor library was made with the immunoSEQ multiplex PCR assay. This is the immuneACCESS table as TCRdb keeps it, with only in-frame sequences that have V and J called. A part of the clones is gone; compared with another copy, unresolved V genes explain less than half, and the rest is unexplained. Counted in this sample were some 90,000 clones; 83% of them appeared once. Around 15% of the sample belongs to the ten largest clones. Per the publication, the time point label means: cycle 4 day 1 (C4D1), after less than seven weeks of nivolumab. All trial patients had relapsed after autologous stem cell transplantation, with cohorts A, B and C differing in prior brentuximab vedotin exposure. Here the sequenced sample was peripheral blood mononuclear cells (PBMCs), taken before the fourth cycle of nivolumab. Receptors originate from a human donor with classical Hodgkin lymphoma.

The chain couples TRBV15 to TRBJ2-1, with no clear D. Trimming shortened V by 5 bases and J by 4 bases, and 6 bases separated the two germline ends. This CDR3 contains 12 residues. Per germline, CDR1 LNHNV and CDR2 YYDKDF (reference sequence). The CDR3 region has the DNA TGTGCCACCAGCCGTCCGTACAATGAGCAGTTCTTC. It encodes CATSRPYNEQFF.

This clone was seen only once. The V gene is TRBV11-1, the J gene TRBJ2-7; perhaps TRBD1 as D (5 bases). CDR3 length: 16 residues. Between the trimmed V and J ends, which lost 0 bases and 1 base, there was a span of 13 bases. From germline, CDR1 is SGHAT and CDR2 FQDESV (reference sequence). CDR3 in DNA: TGTGCCAGCAGCTTAGCGGTCCAGGGTGGTTCCTACGAGCAGTACTTC. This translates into CASSLAVQGGSYEQYF.

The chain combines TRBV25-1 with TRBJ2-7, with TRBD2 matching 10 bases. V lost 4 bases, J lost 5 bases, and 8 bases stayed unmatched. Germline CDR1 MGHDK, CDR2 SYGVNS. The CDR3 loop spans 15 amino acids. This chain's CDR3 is CASSATGTSAHEQYF. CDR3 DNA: TGTGCCAGCAGTGCCACCGGGACTAGCGCCCACGAGCAGTACTTC.

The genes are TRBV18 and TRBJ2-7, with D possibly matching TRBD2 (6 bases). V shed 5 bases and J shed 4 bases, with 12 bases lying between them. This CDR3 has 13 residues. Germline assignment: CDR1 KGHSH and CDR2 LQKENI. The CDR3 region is CASSNSAGYEQYF. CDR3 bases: TGTGCCAGCTCAAACTCCGCGGGGTACGAGCAGTACTTC.

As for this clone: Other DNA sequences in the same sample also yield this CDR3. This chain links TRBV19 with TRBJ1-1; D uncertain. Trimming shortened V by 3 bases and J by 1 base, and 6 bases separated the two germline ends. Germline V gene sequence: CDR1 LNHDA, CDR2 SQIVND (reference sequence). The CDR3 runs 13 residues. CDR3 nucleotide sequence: TGTGCCAGTAGTATTGCGGCGAACACTGAAGCTTTCTTT. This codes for CASSIAANTEAFF.

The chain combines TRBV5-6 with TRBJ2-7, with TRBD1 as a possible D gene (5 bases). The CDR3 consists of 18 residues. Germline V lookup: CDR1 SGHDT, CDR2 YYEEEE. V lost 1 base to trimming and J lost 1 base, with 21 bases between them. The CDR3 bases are TGTGCCAGCAGCTTGTCAGGGATAGGGAAAACCCCTTCCTACGAGCAGTACTTC. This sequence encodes CASSLSGIGKTPSYEQYF.

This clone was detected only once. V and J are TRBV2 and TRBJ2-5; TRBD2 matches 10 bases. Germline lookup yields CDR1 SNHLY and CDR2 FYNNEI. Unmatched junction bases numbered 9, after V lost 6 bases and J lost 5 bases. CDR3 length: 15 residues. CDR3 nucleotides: TGTGCCAGCAGGGGGCTAGCGGGAGATGGGGAGACCCAGTACTTC. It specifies CASRGLAGDGETQYF. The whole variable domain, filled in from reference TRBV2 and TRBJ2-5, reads EPEVTQTPSHQVTQMGQEVILRCVPISNHLYFYWYRQILGQKVEFLVSFYNNEISEKSEIFDDQFSVERPDGSNFTLKIRSTKLEDSAMYFCASRGLAGDGETQYFGPGTRLLVL.

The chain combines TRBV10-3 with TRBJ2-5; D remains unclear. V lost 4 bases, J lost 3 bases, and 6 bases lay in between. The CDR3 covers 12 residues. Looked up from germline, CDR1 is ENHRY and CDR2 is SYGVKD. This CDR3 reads CAISAREETQYF. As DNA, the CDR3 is TGTGCCATCAGTGCGAGAGAAGAGACCCAGTACTTC.

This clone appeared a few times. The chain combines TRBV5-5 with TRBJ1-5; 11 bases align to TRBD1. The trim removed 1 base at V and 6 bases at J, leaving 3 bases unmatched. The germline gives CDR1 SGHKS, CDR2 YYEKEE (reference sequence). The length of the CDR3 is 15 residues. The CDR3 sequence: CASSLMGQGVQPQHF. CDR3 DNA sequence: TGTGCCAGCAGCTTGATGGGACAGGGGGTTCAGCCCCAGCATTTT.

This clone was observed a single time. The CDR3: CASTPGTGVWGTGELFF. The CDR3 DNA is TGTGCCAGCACACCCGGGACAGGCGTTTGGGGCACCGGGGAGCTGTTTTTT. The rearrangement joins TRBV28 to TRBJ2-2, with 8 bases matching TRBD1. The junction had 14 bases not matched to a gene; V was cut back by 7 bases and J by 4 bases. Germline V gene data show CDR1 as MDHEN and CDR2 as SYDVKM. This CDR3 region has 17 residues.